One and the same sample provided the 16 T cell receptor beta chains below, sequenced in a study of OX40 agonist ivuxolimab in advanced cancers. Method: immunoSEQ multiplex PCR; TCRdb's copy keeps in-frame clones and lacks some. Seen here are roughly 46,000 clones, approximately 91% observed once, and the top ten hold over 9.5%. The sample was CD4+ or CD8+ T cells sorted from blood, taken in a trial of the OX40 agonist ivuxolimab. The receptors derive from an adult with an advanced solid tumor such as melanoma, head and neck, liver or kidney cancer.

V is TRBV27 and J is TRBJ2-3; no reliable D call. Per the germline V gene, CDR1 is MNHEY and CDR2 is SMNVEV (reference sequence). CDR3 length equals 12 residues. Trimming took 10 bases from V and 4 from J, leaving 12 bases between them. CDR3 bases: TGTGCCACCGGCTTGAGCGCAGATACGCAGTATTTT. Its protein product is CATGLSADTQYF.

The rearrangement links TRBV19 to TRBJ2-5; 14 bases are shared with TRBD2. CDR3 size: 15 residues. CDR1 and CDR2 (germline): LNHDA, SQIVND (reference sequence). Germline trimming cut 6 bases from V and 3 bases from J; bases unmatched to any gene: 3. CDR3: CASSSGLAGEETQYF. CDR3 coding DNA: TGTGCCAGTAGCTCGGGACTAGCGGGAGAAGAGACCCAGTACTTC.

The sample holds one count of this clone. This chain joins TRBV7-9 and TRBJ1-2; D is perhaps TRBD1 (6 bases). Germline CDR1 and CDR2: SEHNR and FQNEAQ (reference sequence). The CDR3 length is 13 residues. The V gene lost 4 bases and the J gene lost 8 bases, with 14 bases spanning the gap. The DNA of the CDR3 is TGTGCCAGCAGCTCCTCAGGGGTAGTAGGCTACACCTTC. Protein sequence: CASSSSGVVGYTF.

Only one count was recorded for this clone. This chain connects TRBV28 to TRBJ2-3; no clear D gene. This CDR3 comprises 14 residues. Germline CDR1 MDHEN, CDR2 SYDVKM. V was cut by 5 bases and J by 1 base, with 10 bases left in between. The CDR3 protein is CASSPRLRTDTQYF. CDR3 nucleotides: TGTGCCAGCAGTCCCCGCTTGCGCACAGATACGCAGTATTTT.

The chain joins TRBV5-6 to TRBJ2-1, with TRBD1 as a possible D gene (5 bases). Trimming cost V 4 bases and J 4 bases, with 9 bases left between them. Germline CDR1 reads SGHDT; CDR2 reads YYEEEE. The CDR3 runs 13 residues. CDR3 nucleotide sequence: TGTGCCAGCAGCACCAGGGCATACAATGAGCAGTTCTTC. This translates into CASSTRAYNEQFF.

V gene TRBV28 combines with J gene TRBJ2-7, with TRBD2 matching 10 bases. Germline trimming cut 8 bases from V and 3 bases from J; bases unmatched to any gene: 7. CDR1 is MDHEN, CDR2 SYDVKM, per germline. The CDR3 loop spans 14 amino acids. CDR3 sequence reads: CASAGLAGVYEQYF. CDR3 DNA sequence: TGTGCCAGCGCTGGGCTAGCGGGAGTCTACGAGCAGTACTTC.

This clone was counted once. The genes are TRBV4-1 and TRBJ2-5; 8 bases match TRBD2. Germline V gene lookup returns CDR1 MGHRA and CDR2 YSYEKL. The CDR3 loop spans 19 amino acids. The V segment lost 1 base and the J segment 1 base; nucleotides outside the gene matches: 14. This CDR3 reads CASSQVRLETSGLQETQYF. The CDR3 nucleotides are TGCGCCAGCAGCCAAGTCCGGCTAGAAACTAGCGGACTCCAAGAGACCCAGTACTTC.

The V and J genes are TRBV27 and TRBJ2-7; 9 bases are a match to TRBD1. The length of the CDR3 is 15 residues. V shed 5 bases and J 5 bases; nucleotides not matched to a gene: 10. In germline, CDR1 is MNHEY, CDR2 SMNVEV (reference sequence). CDR3 sequence: CASSLWTGEGNEQYF. CDR3 sequence (DNA): TGTGCCAGCAGTCTCTGGACAGGGGAAGGCAACGAGCAGTACTTC.

This chain links TRBV19 with TRBJ1-2; 7 bases map to TRBD1. V shed 4 bases, J shed 0 bases, and the junction held 8 bases outside the gene matches. The germline CDR1 and CDR2 sequences are LNHDA and SQIVND (reference sequence). This CDR3 is built from 16 residues. The CDR3 DNA reads as TGTGCCAGTAGTAGAGACACAGGGGACCCTAACTATGGCTACACCTTC. This encodes CASSRDTGDPNYGYTF.

The table lists this clone with a count of one. The J gene is TRBJ2-7, the V gene TRBV6-6, with D unresolved. Germline lookup yields CDR1 MNHNY and CDR2 SVGAGI (reference sequence). V lost 1 base, J lost 2 bases, and 9 bases lay in between. The CDR3 contains 14 residues. The CDR3, as DNA: TGTGCCAGCAGTTACTACCCGGTCACCTACGAGCAGTACTTC. Protein product: CASSYYPVTYEQYF.

The chain joins TRBV9 to TRBJ2-7; D could derive from TRBD1 or TRBD2 (6 bases each). V lost 2 bases and J 5 bases, leaving 14 bases between the germline ends. The germline V gene has CDR1 SGDLS and CDR2 YYNGEE. This CDR3 region has 14 residues. The CDR3 DNA reads as TGTGCCAGCAGCGTTGAGGGGGGCCTGGACGAGCAGTACTTC. Its protein product is CASSVEGGLDEQYF.

This chain links TRBV9 with TRBJ1-6; D is ambiguous. V was clipped by 0 bases and J by 11 bases, with 9 bases between them. CDR1 and CDR2 from the germline V gene are SGDLS and YYNGEE. CDR3 length: 13 residues. The CDR3 is CASSVGSGPPLHF. CDR3 bases: TGTGCCAGCAGCGTAGGGTCGGGCCCACCCCTCCACTTT.

The J gene is TRBJ2-1, the V gene TRBV12-1. TRBV12-1 is a pseudogene segment. The CDR3 loop spans 16 amino acids. The CDR3 loop is CASSFAPLHGRREQFF. The CDR3 nucleotides are TGTGCCAGCAGCTTTGCCCCACTACACGGACGCAGGGAGCAGTTCTTC.

The gene calls are TRBV7-8 and TRBJ2-2; no clear D gene. CDR3 length equals 13 residues. With 6 bases removed from V and 2 bases from J, the gap between germline ends came to 7 bases. Per the germline V gene, CDR1 is SGHVS and CDR2 is FQNEAQ. In nucleotides, the CDR3 is TGTGCCAGCAGTGCAGTTAACACCGGGGAGCTGTTTTTT. It translates to CASSAVNTGELFF.

The chain joins TRBV9 to TRBJ1-5, with D maybe TRBD1 (5 bases). The CDR3 loop spans 14 amino acids. Germline-derived CDR1 and CDR2 are SGDLS and YYNGEE. Trimming stripped 3 bases from V and 0 bases from J, with 7 bases between. CDR3 sequence reads: CASSGGYSNQPQHF. The CDR3 DNA is TGTGCCAGCAGCGGGGGGTATAGCAATCAGCCCCAGCATTTT. The variable domain in full, completed from reference TRBV9 and TRBJ1-5, reads DSGVTQTPKHLITATGQRVTLRCSPRSGDLSVYWYQQSLDQGLQFLIQYYNGEERAKGNILERFSAQQFPDLHSELNLSSLELGDSALYFCASSGGYSNQPQHFGDGTRLSIL.

The V and J genes are TRBV7-8 and TRBJ1-5; D remains ambiguous. Germline CDR1 is SGHVS and CDR2 is FQNEAQ. V was cut by 5 bases and J by 7 bases, with 12 bases left in between. This CDR3 is 13 amino acids long. The CDR3 loop is CASSIRLSQPQHF. CDR3 nucleotides: TGTGCCAGCAGCATCAGGTTGAGCCAGCCCCAGCATTTT.